The 9 T cell receptor beta chains below all came from one sample that was sequenced in a study of T cells in tuberculosis. Profiling relied on immunoSEQ multiplex PCR, and the TCRdb table lists in-frame clones only, not all of them. This sample has about 50,000 clones; roughly 96% occur once, and the top ten carry 1.4%. The time point: new active TB diagnosis, blood taken before or within 7 days of starting treatment. Sequences were derived from PBMCs, sampled at tuberculosis diagnosis. These TCRs come from an adult with tuberculosis.

This chain connects TRBV7-2 to TRBJ2-7, with 10 positions matching TRBD2. Germline CDR1 reads SGHTA; CDR2 reads FQGNSA. Trimming took 1 base from V and 3 from J; bases not matched to a gene: 3. The CDR3 runs to 15 residues. CDR3 DNA: TGTGCCAGCAGCTTAGGGGTAGCGGGAGGCTACGAGCAGTACTTC. Its translation: CASSLGVAGGYEQYF. The whole variable domain, filled in from reference TRBV7-2 and TRBJ2-7, reads GAGVSQSPSNKVTEKGKDVELRCDPISGHTALYWYRQSLGQGLEFLIYFQGNSAPDKSGLPSDRFSAERTGGSVSTLTIQRTQQEDSAVYLCASSLGVAGGYEQYFGPGTRLTVT.

The rearrangement links TRBV18 to TRBJ2-6; 7 positions match TRBD1. CDR3 size: 18 residues. V lost 2 bases and J lost 0; bases outside the gene matches: 7. Per germline, CDR1 KGHSH and CDR2 LQKENI. The CDR3 region is CASSPTRDSYSGANVLTF. Written as DNA, the CDR3 is TGTGCCAGCTCACCAACACGGGACAGTTACTCTGGGGCCAACGTCCTGACTTTC.

V gene TRBV5-5 combines with J gene TRBJ1-4, with a tentative D call TRBD1 (6 bases). Trimming took off 2 bases at V and 3 bases at J, with 8 bases between the two ends. Germline loops: CDR1 SGHKS, CDR2 YYEKEE (reference sequence). CDR3 length: 14 residues. The CDR3 DNA reads as TGTGCCAGCAGCTTACAGGGCTCTAATGAAAAACTGTTTTTT. Translating it yields CASSLQGSNEKLFF.

V usage is TRBV5-1 and J usage is TRBJ2-3; TRBD2 agrees at 13 bases. The CDR3 has 18 amino acids. V dropped 0 bases and J dropped 4; count of bases not matched to a gene: 8. Looked up from germline, CDR1 is SGHRS and CDR2 is YFSETQ. Here the CDR3 reads CASSLETSGRISADTQYF. The CDR3, as DNA: TGCGCCAGCAGCTTGGAGACTAGCGGGAGGATTTCTGCAGATACGCAGTATTTT.

The rearrangement uses TRBV6-1 and TRBJ1-2; perhaps TRBD1 as D (5 bases). Germline V CDR1 and CDR2: MNHNS, SASEGT. The CDR3 sequence is 15 residues long. V lost 5 bases, J lost 4 bases, and 17 bases lay in between. The CDR3 DNA reads as TGTGCCAGCAGTCAGGCGCCTGGGGGGTCCTATGGCTACACCTTC. Protein: CASSQAPGGSYGYTF.

This chain joins TRBV7-9 and TRBJ2-3, with D hard to call. The CDR3 is 12 amino acids. Germline lookup yields CDR1 SEHNR and CDR2 FQNEAQ (reference sequence). The V and J ends lost 1 base and 4 bases respectively, with 3 bases between them. In DNA, the CDR3 is TGTGCCAGCAGCTTAGTCTCAGATACGCAGTATTTT. Amino acid sequence: CASSLVSDTQYF. The full variable domain, with the rest looked up from reference TRBV7-9 and TRBJ2-3, is DTGVSQNPRHKITKRGQNVTFRCDPISEHNRLYWYRQTLGQGPEFLTYFQNEAQLEKSRLLSDRFSAERPKGSFSTLEIQRTEQGDSAMYLCASSLVSDTQYFGPGTRLTVL.

The V call is TRBV7-2, the J call TRBJ2-1, with 8 bases identical to TRBD2. This CDR3 spans 15 amino acids. Germline trimming cut 4 bases from V and 2 bases from J; bases unmatched to any gene: 4. From germline, CDR1 is SGHTA and CDR2 FQGNSA. DNA for the CDR3: TGTGCCAGCAGCTCGTTTAGCGGGACCTACAATGAGCAGTTCTTC. Its translation is CASSSFSGTYNEQFF. Variable domain in full (rest from reference TRBV7-2 and TRBJ2-1): GAGVSQSPSNKVTEKGKDVELRCDPISGHTALYWYRQSLGQGLEFLIYFQGNSAPDKSGLPSDRFSAERTGGSVSTLTIQRTQQEDSAVYLCASSSFSGTYNEQFFGPGTRLTVL.

The genes are TRBV10-2 and TRBJ1-4; TRBD1 is a possible D gene (5 bases). Germline CDR1 and CDR2: WSHSY and SAAADI. V dropped 0 bases and J dropped 7 bases, with 12 bases sitting between them. There are 15 residues in the CDR3. The CDR3 coding sequence is TGCGCCAGCAGTGAGTCGCAGGGTCGGAGTGAAAAACTGTTTTTT. Translation gives CASSESQGRSEKLFF.

The rearrangement links TRBV30 to TRBJ1-1; TRBD1 is a possible D gene (6 bases). Germline V gives CDR1 GTSNPN, CDR2 SVGIG (reference sequence). This CDR3 spans 12 amino acids. V gave up 3 bases and J gave up 6 bases, with 11 bases separating them. CDR3 DNA sequence: TGTGCCTGGAGATCACAGGGCGCTGAAGCTTTCTTT. This translates into CAWRSQGAEAFF.